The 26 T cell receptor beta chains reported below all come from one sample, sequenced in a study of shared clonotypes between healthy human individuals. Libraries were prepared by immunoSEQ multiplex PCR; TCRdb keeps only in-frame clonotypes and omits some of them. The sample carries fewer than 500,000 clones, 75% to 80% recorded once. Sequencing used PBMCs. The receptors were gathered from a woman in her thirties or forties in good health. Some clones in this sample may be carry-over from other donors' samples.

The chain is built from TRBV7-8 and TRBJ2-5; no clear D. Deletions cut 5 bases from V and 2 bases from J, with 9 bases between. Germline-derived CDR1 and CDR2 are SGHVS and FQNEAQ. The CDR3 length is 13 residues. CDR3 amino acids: CASSPELQETQYF. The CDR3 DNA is TGTGCCAGCAGCCCGGAACTACAAGAGACCCAGTACTTC.

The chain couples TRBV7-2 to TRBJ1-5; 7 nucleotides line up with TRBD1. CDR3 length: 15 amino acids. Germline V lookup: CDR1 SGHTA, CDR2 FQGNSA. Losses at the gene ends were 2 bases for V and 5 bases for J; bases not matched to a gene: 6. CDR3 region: CASSLRDRAYQPQHF. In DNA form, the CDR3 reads TGTGCCAGCAGCTTAAGGGACAGAGCTTATCAGCCCCAGCATTTT.

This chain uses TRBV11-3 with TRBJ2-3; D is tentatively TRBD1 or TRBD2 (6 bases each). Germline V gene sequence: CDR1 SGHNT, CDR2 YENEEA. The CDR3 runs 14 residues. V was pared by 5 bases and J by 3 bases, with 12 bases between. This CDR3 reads CASSQGGSTDTQYF. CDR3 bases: TGTGCCAGCAGCCAAGGGGGGAGTACAGATACGCAGTATTTT.

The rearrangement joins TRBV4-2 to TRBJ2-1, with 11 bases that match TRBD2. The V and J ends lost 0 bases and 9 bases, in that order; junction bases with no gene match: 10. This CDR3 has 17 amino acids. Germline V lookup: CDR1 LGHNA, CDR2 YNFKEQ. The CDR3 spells CASSQDGSSGRAGEQFF. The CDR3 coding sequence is TGTGCCAGCAGCCAAGATGGTAGTAGCGGGAGGGCGGGTGAGCAGTTCTTC.

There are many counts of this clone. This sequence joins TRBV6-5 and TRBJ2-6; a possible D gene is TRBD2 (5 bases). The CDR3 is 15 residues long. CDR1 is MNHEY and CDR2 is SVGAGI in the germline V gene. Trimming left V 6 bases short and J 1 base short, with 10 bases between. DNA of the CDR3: TGTGCCAGCAGCCTCCGAGGGTCTGGGGCCAACGTCCTGACTTTC. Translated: CASSLRGSGANVLTF.

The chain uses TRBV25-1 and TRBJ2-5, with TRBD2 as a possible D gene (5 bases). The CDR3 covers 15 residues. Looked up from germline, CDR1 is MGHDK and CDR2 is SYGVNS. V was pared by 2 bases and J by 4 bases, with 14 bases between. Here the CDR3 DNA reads TGTGCCAGCAGTGAACGGGGTGGCGGAGTAGAGACCCAGTACTTC. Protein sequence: CASSERGGGVETQYF.

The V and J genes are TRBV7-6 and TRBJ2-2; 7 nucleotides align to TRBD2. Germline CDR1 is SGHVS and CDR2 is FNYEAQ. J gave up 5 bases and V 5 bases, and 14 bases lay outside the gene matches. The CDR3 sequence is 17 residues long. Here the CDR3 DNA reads TGTGCCAGCAGCCCCTCTGGGGGGGGTGTCGGGACCGGGGAGCTGTTTTTT. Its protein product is CASSPSGGGVGTGELFF.

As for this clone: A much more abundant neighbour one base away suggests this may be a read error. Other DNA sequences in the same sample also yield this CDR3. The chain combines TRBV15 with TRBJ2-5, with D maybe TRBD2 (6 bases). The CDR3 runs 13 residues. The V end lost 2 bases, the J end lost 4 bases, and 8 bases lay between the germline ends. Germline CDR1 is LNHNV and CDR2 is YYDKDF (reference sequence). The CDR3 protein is CATSRQGGETQYF. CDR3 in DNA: TGTGCCACCAGCAGACAGGGAGGAGAGACCCAGTACTTC.

CDR3 sequence: CASSGLGGSEQYF. The CDR3 DNA is TGTGCCAGCAGTGGACTAGGTGGTTCCGAGCAGTACTTC. This chain connects TRBV6-1 to TRBJ2-7; tentative D call: TRBD2 (6 bases). Germline V gene sequence: CDR1 MNHNS, CDR2 SASEGT. V lost 4 bases, J lost 6 bases, and 13 bases lay in between. The CDR3 runs to 13 residues.

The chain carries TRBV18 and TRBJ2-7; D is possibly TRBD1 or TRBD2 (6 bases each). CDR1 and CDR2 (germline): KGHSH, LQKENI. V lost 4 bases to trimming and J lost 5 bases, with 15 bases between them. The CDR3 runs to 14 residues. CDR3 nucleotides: TGTGCCAGCTCACTGGGAGGTGAGGGGGACGAGCAGTACTTC. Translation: CASSLGGEGDEQYF.

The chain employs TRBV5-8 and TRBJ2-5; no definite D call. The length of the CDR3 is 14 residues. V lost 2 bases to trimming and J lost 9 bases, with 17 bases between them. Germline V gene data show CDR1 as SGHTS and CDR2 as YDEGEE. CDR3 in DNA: TGTGCCAGCAGCTTTCTTCAGGATTCTAGACCCCAGTACTTC. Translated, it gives CASSFLQDSRPQYF. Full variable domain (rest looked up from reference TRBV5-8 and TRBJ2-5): EAGVTQSPTHLIKTRGQQATLRCSPISGHTSVYWYQQALGLGLQFLLWYDEGEERNRGNFPPRFSGRQFPNYSSELNVNALELEDSALYLCASSFLQDSRPQYFGPGTRLLVL.

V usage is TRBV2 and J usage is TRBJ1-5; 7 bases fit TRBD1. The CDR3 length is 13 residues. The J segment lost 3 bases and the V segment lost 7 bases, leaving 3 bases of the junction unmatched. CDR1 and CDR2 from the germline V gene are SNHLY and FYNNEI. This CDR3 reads CASNQGDNQPQHF. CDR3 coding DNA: TGTGCCAGCAATCAGGGGGACAATCAGCCCCAGCATTTT.

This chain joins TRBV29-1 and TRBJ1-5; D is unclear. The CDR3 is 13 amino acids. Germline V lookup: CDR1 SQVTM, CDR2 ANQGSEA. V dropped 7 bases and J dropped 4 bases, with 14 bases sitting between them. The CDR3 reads CSAPIQENQPQHF. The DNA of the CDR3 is TGCAGCGCCCCCATCCAGGAGAATCAGCCCCAGCATTTT.

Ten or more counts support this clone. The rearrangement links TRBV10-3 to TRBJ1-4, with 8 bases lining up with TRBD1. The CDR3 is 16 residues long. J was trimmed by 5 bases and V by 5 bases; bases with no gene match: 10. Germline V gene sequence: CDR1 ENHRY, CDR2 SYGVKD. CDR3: CAISLGSTGGNEKLFF. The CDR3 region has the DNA TGTGCCATCAGTCTCGGTTCAACAGGGGGAAATGAAAAACTGTTTTTT.

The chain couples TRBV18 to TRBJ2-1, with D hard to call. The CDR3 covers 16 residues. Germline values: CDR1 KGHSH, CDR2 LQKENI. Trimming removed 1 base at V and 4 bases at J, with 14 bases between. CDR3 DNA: TGTGCCAGCTCACCACTTAGGACGGAAGGGTACAATGAGCAGTTCTTC. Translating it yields CASSPLRTEGYNEQFF.

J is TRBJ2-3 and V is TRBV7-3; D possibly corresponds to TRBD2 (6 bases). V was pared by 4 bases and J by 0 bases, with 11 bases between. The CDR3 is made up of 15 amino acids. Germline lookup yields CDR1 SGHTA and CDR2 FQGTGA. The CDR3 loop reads CASSSGDPSTDTQYF. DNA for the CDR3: TGTGCCAGCAGCTCGGGGGACCCCAGCACAGATACGCAGTATTTT. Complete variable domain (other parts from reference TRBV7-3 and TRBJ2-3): GAGVSQTPSNKVTEKGKYVELRCDPISGHTALYWYRQSLGQGPEFLIYFQGTGAADDSGLPNDRFFAVRPEGSVSTLKIQRTERGDSAVYLCASSSGDPSTDTQYFGPGTRLTVL.

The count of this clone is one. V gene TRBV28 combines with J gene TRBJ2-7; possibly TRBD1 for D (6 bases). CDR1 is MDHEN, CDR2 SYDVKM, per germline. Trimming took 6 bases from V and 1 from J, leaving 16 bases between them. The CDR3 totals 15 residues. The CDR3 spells CASRGPRTVSYEQYF. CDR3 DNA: TGTGCCAGCAGGGGTCCCCGGACAGTTTCCTACGAGCAGTACTTC.

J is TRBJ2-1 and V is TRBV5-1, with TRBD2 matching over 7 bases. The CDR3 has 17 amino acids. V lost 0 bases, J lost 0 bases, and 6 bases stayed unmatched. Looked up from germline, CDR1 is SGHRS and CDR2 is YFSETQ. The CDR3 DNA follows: TGCGCCAGCAGCTTGGGGTCCGGCGGGAGCTCCTACAATGAGCAGTTCTTC. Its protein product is CASSLGSGGSSYNEQFF. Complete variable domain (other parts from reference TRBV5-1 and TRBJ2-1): KAGVTQTPRYLIKTRGQQVTLSCSPISGHRSVSWYQQTPGQGLQFLFEYFSETQRNKGNFPGRFSGRQFSNSRSEMNVSTLELGDSALYLCASSLGSGGSSYNEQFFGPGTRLTVL.

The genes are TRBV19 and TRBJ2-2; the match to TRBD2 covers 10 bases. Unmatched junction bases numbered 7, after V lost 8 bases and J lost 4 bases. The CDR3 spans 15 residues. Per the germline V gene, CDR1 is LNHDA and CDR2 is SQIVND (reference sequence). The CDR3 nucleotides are TGTGCCAGTTCCAGCGGGAGGGCCGTCACCGGGGAGCTGTTTTTT. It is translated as CASSSGRAVTGELFF.

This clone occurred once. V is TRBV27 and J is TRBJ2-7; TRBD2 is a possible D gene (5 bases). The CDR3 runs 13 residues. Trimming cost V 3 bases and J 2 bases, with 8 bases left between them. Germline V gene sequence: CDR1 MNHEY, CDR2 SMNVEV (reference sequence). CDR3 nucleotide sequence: TGTGCCAGCAGTTTTAAGGGAGCCTACGAGCAGTACTTC. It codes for CASSFKGAYEQYF.

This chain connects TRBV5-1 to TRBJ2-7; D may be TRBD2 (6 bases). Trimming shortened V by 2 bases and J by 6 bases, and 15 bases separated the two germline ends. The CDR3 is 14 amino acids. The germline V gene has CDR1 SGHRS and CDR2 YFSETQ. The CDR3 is CASSFVGAAGEQYF. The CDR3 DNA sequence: TGCGCCAGCAGCTTCGTCGGGGCAGCGGGCGAGCAGTACTTC. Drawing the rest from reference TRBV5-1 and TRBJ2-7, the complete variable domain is KAGVTQTPRYLIKTRGQQVTLSCSPISGHRSVSWYQQTPGQGLQFLFEYFSETQRNKGNFPGRFSGRQFSNSRSEMNVSTLELGDSALYLCASSFVGAAGEQYFGPGTRLTVT.

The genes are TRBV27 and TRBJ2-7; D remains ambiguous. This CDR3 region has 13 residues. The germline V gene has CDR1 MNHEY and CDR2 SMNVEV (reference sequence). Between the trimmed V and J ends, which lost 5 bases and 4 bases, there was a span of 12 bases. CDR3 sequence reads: CASSTDRGYEQYF. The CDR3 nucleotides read TGTGCCAGCAGTACCGACCGTGGGTACGAGCAGTACTTC.

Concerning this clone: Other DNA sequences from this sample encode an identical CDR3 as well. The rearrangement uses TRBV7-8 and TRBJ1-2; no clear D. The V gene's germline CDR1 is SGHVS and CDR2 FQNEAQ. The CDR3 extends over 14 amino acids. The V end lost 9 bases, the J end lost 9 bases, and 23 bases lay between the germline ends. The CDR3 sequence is CASSTNEVDLSYTF. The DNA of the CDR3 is TGTGCCAGTAGCACCAATGAGGTCGATCTTAGCTACACCTTC.

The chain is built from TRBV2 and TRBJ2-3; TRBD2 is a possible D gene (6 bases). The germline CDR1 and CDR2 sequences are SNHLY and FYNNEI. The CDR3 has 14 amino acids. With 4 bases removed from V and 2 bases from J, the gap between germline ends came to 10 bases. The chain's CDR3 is CASSVVAATDTQYF. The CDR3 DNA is TGTGCCAGCAGTGTGGTAGCGGCCACAGATACGCAGTATTTT.

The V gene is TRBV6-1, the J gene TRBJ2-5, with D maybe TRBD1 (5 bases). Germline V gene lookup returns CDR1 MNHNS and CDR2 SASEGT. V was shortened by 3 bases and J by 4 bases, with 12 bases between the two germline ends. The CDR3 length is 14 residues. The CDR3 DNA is TGTGCCAGCAGTGACCCTGGACAAGCAGAGACCCAGTACTTC. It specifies CASSDPGQAETQYF.

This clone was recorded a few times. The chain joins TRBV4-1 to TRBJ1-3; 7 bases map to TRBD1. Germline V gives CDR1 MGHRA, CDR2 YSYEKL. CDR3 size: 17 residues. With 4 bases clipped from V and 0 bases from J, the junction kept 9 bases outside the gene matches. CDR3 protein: CASSLFGTEVSGNTIYF. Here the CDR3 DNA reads TGCGCCAGCAGCCTATTCGGGACAGAAGTCTCTGGAAACACCATATATTTT.